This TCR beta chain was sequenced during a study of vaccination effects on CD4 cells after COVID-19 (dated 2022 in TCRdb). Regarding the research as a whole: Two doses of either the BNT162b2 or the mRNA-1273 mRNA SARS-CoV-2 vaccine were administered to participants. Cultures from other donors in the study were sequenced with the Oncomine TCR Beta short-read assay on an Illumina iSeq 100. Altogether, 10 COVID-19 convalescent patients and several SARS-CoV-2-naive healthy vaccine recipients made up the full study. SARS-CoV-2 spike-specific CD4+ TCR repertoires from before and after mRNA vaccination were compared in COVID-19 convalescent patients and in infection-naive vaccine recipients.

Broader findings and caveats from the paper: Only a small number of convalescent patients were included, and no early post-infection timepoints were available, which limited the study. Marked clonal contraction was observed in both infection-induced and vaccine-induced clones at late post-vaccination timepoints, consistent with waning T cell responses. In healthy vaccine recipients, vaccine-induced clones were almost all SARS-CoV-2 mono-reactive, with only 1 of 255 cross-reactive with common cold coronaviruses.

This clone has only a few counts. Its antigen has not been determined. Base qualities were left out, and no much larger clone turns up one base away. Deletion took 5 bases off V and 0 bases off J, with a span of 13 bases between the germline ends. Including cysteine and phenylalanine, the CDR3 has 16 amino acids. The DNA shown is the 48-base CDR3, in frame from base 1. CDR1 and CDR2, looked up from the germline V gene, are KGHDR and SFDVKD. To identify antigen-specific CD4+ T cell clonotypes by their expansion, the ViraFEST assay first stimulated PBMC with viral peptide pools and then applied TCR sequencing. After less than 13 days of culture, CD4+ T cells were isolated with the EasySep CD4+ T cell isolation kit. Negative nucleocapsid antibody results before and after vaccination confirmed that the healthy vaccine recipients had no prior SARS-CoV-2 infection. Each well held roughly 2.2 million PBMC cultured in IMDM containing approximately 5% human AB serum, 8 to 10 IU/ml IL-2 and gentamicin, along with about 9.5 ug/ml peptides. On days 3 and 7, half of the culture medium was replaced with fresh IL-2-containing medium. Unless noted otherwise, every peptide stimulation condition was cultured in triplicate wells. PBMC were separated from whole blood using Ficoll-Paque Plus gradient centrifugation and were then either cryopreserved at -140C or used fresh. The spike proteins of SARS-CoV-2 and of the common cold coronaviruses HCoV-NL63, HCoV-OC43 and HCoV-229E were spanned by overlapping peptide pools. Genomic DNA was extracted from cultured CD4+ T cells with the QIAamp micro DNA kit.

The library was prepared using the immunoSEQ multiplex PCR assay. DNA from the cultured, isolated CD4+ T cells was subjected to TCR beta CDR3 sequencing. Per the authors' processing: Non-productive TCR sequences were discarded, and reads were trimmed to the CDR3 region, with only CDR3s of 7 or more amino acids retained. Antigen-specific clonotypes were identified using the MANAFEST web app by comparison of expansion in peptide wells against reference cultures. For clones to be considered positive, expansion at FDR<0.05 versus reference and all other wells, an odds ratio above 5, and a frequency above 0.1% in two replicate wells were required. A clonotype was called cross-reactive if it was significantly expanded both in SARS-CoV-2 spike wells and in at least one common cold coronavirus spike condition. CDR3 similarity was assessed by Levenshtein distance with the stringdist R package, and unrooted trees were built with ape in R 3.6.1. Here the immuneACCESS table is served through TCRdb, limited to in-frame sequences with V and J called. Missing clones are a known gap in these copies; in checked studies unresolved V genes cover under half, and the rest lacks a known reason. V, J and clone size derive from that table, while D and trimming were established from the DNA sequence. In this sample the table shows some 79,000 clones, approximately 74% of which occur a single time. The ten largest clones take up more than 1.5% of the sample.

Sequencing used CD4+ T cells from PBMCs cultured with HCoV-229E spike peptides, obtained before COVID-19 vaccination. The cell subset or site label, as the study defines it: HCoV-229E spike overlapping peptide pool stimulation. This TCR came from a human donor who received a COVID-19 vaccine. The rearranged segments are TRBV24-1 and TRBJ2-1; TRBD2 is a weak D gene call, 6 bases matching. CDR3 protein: CATSVGQGLSYNEQFF. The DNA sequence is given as TGTGCCACCAGTGTAGGGCAGGGACTCTCCTACAATGAGCAGTTCTTC.